The sequence of this T cell receptor beta chain was determined in a study of T-cell reconstitution after alpha-beta-depleted transplantation in children. Unique molecular identifiers were built into the TCRbeta library. TCRdb re-called the PCR reads with MiXCR, one entry per CDR3 protein. Here the sample spans 450,000 to 550,000 distinct CDR3 sequences, 10% to 12% being singletons. The sequenced sample was PBMCs, mostly from graft donor cells, obtained 180 days after TCRalphabeta/CD19-depleted stem cell transplant. This sequence was found in a female patient aged 2-9 years who had a stem cell transplant for aplastic anemia, so the T cells may come from the graft donor.

This chain's CDR3 is CSDLGYGYTF. The CDR3 coding sequence is TGCAGCGACCTAGGCTATGGCTACACCTTC. The rearrangement links TRBV29-1 to TRBJ1-2; D unclear. The CDR3 covers 10 residues. Germline CDR1 SQVTM, CDR2 ANQGSEA. V lost 7 bases, J lost 4 bases, and 7 bases lay in between.